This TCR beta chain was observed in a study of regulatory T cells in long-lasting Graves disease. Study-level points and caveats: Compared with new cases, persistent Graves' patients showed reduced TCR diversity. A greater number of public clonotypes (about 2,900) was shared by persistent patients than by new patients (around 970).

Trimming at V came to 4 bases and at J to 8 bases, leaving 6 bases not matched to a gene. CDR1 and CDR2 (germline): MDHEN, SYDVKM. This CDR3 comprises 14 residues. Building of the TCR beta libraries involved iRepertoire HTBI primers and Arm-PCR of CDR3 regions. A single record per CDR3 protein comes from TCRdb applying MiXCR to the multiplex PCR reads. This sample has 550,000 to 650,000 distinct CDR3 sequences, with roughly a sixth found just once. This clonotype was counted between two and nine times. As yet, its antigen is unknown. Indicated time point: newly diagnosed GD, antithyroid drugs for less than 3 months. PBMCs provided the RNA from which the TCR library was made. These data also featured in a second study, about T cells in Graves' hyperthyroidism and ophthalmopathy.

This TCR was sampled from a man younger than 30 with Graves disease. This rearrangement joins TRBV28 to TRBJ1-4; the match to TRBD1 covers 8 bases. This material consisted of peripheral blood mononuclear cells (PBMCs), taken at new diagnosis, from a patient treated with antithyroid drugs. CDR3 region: CASSSRTGREKLFF. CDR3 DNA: TGTGCCAGCAGTTCCCGGACAGGGAGGGAAAAACTGTTTTTT.